One sample yielded the 10 T cell receptor beta chains listed below, sequenced in a study of blood T cell repertoires in COVID-19. Sequencing used immunoSEQ multiplex PCR; TCRdb keeps in-frame clones, though not all of them. The repertoire holds some 82,000 clones, with 81% as singletons. Input material: peripheral blood. All receptors come from an elderly man with acute or convalescent COVID-19.

The chain employs TRBV10-3 and TRBJ1-2; the D gene is possibly TRBD1 (6 bases). The V end lost 6 bases, the J end lost 4 bases, and 12 bases lay between the germline ends. The CDR3 sequence is 13 residues long. The germline V gene encodes CDR1 ENHRY and CDR2 SYGVKD. CDR3 DNA: TGTGCCATCAGACAGGGTGAAGGCTATGGCTACACCTTC. It translates to CAIRQGEGYGYTF.

This sequence joins TRBV18 and TRBJ1-4; D might be TRBD1 (6 bases). The V end lost 3 bases, the J end lost 0 bases, and 11 bases lay between the germline ends. Germline CDR1 reads KGHSH; CDR2 reads LQKENI. The CDR3 is made up of 16 amino acids. CDR3 protein: CASSPGQPATNEKLFF. The DNA of the CDR3 is TGTGCCAGCTCACCCGGACAGCCTGCAACTAATGAAAAACTGTTTTTT.

This chain connects TRBV9 to TRBJ1-2; 7 positions agree with TRBD1. This CDR3 is built from 15 residues. Germline CDR1 SGDLS, CDR2 YYNGEE. J gave up 0 bases and V 0 bases, and 2 bases lay outside the gene matches. The DNA for the CDR3 is TGTGCCAGCAGCGTAGGGGGGACAGCTAACTATGGCTACACCTTC. This sequence encodes CASSVGGTANYGYTF. Drawing the rest from reference TRBV9 and TRBJ1-2, the complete variable domain is DSGVTQTPKHLITATGQRVTLRCSPRSGDLSVYWYQQSLDQGLQFLIQYYNGEERAKGNILERFSAQQFPDLHSELNLSSLELGDSALYFCASSVGGTANYGYTFGSGTRLTVV.

The chain recombines TRBV6-1 with TRBJ1-6; unclear D gene. V was trimmed by 7 bases and J by 5 bases, leaving 15 bases between them. The CDR3 runs 15 residues. Germline CDR1 and CDR2: MNHNS and SASEGT. CDR3 sequence reads: CASILGSYNNSPLHF. The CDR3 region has the DNA TGTGCCAGCATCCTCGGGTCATATAATAATTCACCCCTCCACTTT.

The chain combines TRBV9 with TRBJ2-1; the match to TRBD2 covers 9 bases. The CDR3 contains 16 residues. In germline, CDR1 is SGDLS, CDR2 YYNGEE. J gave up 6 bases and V 0 bases, and 7 bases lay outside the gene matches. The DNA of the CDR3 is TGTGCCAGCAGCGTAGGCCTAGCGGGAAGTGGCAATGAGCAGTTCTTC. Its protein product is CASSVGLAGSGNEQFF.

The gene calls are TRBV14 and TRBJ2-2, with TRBD2 identical over 11 bases. The V gene's germline CDR1 is SGHDN and CDR2 FVKESK. This CDR3 has 17 residues. Trimming removed 4 bases from V and 3 bases from J; junction bases left unmatched: 7. CDR3 amino acids: CASSPPGLAGYTGELFF. The CDR3 region has the DNA TGTGCCAGCAGCCCTCCCGGACTAGCGGGTTACACCGGGGAGCTGTTTTTT.

There are a few counts of this clone. J is TRBJ2-7 and V is TRBV7-2, with 8 bases matching TRBD2. V lost 3 bases to trimming and J lost 0 bases; unmatched junction nucleotides: 10. This CDR3 region has 17 residues. Germline V gene sequence: CDR1 SGHTA, CDR2 FQGNSA. The CDR3 protein is CASSLSFSGAISYEQYF. The CDR3 nucleotides are TGTGCCAGCAGCTTGTCCTTTAGCGGGGCCATCTCCTACGAGCAGTACTTC.

This clone was recorded once. The chain uses TRBV19 and TRBJ2-3; 13 bases map to TRBD2. V was pared by 6 bases and J by 2 bases, with 5 bases of the junction left unmatched. The CDR3 is 16 amino acids. Germline-derived CDR1 and CDR2 are LNHDA and SQIVND (reference sequence). The DNA for the CDR3 is TGTGCCAGTAGCCTGGGGACTAGCGGGACCACAGATACGCAGTATTTT. Translating gives CASSLGTSGTTDTQYF.

The rearrangement joins TRBV14 to TRBJ2-3; D unclear. In germline, CDR1 is SGHDN, CDR2 FVKESK. The ends were cut back, 0 bases at V and 2 bases at J, with 15 bases in the middle. The CDR3 contains 17 residues. CDR3 bases: TGTGCCAGCAGCCAAGACCGCAATACTGTCTTCACAGATACGCAGTATTTT. Translating gives CASSQDRNTVFTDTQYF.

This clone turned up a few times. This chain joins TRBV28 and TRBJ1-3; D is perhaps TRBD1 (6 bases). Per the germline V gene, CDR1 is MDHEN and CDR2 is SYDVKM. V lost 7 bases and J lost 8, with 21 bases in between. This CDR3 comprises 15 residues. CDR3 nucleotide sequence: TGTGCCAGCAATTATAGACAGGCGCTGGGGGACACCATATATTTT. Protein product: CASNYRQALGDTIYF.